Listed below are T cell receptor beta chains from one sample, sequenced in a study of T cell changes during pregnancy in multiple sclerosis. Here immunoSEQ multiplex PCR was the method, and the copy in TCRdb shows in-frame clones only, minus some. Of about 57,000 clones listed, about 91% are singletons. The sample here was CD4+ T cells from peripheral blood mononuclear cells, taken in the second trimester of pregnancy. Receptors were obtained from a female donor with multiple sclerosis, enrolled in a pregnancy study. The CDR3 runs from the conserved cysteine through the conserved F or W. The D gene is left open where the match is weak. The size of a clone is reported for some rows only, either as once, few or many, or as a class for expanded clones.

V,size,D,J,CDR3,DNA
TRBV9,.,.,TRBJ2-3,CASSVAGEPDTQYF,TGTGCCAGCAGCGTAGCGGGAGAGCCAGATACGCAGTATTTT
TRBV10-3,.,TRBD1,TRBJ1-2,CAISRDSYGYTF,TGTGCCATCAGTCGGGACAGCTATGGCTACACCTTC
TRBV7-2,.,.,TRBJ1-3,CASSLGAGLSGNTIYF,TGTGCCAGCAGCTTGGGGGCAGGGCTCTCTGGAAACACCATATATTTT
TRBV5-4,.,TRBD2,TRBJ2-1,CASSSNPTSGKNEQFF,TGTGCCAGCAGCTCCAACCCGACTAGCGGGAAAAATGAGCAGTTCTTC
TRBV6-4,.,.,TRBJ2-1,CASSDPGTSSGEQFF,TGTGCCAGCAGTGACCCCGGGACTTCCTCGGGGGAGCAGTTCTTC
TRBV19,once,.,TRBJ2-3,CASSNPGAKADTQYF,TGTGCCAGTAGTAACCCAGGGGCGAAGGCAGATACGCAGTATTTT
TRBV29-1,.,.,TRBJ2-1,CSVATGNNEQFF,TGCAGCGTTGCGACAGGAAATAATGAGCAGTTCTTC
TRBV6-1,.,TRBD1,TRBJ2-5,CASTLDREETQYF,TGTGCCAGCACCTTGGACAGGGAAGAGACCCAGTACTTC
TRBV9,.,TRBD2,TRBJ2-3,CASSRTSGSDTQYF,TGTGCCAGCAGCAGGACTAGCGGGAGCGATACGCAGTATTTT
TRBV6-1,once,.,TRBJ2-4,CASSEAQGRENIQYF,TGTGCCAGCAGTGAAGCGCAGGGTAGGGAAAACATTCAGTACTTC
TRBV28,.,TRBD1,TRBJ1-5,CASSQLQGISNQPQHF,TGTGCCAGCAGCCAGTTACAGGGGATTAGCAATCAGCCCCAGCATTTT
TRBV19,.,.,TRBJ1-1,CASSRARGGSGYTEAFF,TGTGCCAGTAGTAGGGCAAGGGGGGGTTCCGGGTACACTGAAGCTTTCTTT
TRBV30,once,TRBD1,TRBJ1-2,CAWDTGQGWVDNYGYTF,TGTGCCTGGGATACCGGACAGGGATGGGTAGATAACTATGGCTACACCTTC
TRBV5-1,.,.,TRBJ2-3,CASSQIMGEREQYF,TGCGCCAGCAGCCAAATCATGGGCGAACGGGAGCAGTATTTT
TRBV5-1,.,.,TRBJ2-2,CASSLGAGVNTGELFF,TGCGCCAGCAGCTTGGGGGCAGGGGTGAACACCGGGGAGCTGTTTTTT
TRBV15,once,.,TRBJ1-2,CATSRAGRDYYGYTF,TGTGCCACCAGCAGAGCGGGCAGGGACTACTATGGCTACACCTTC
TRBV28,.,TRBD2,TRBJ2-1,CASSRTGLEQFF,TGTGCCAGCAGTCGTACGGGACTAGAGCAGTTCTTC
TRBV18,.,.,TRBJ2-2,CASSSKRNTGELFF,TGTGCCAGCTCATCTAAGCGGAACACCGGGGAGCTGTTTTTT
TRBV5-4,once,.,TRBJ1-1,CASSLPGHNTEAFF,TGTGCCAGCAGCTTACCGGGACACAACACTGAAGCTTTCTTT
TRBV19,once,TRBD1,TRBJ2-7,CASSQIGQGSGYEQYF,TGTGCCAGTAGCCAAATCGGACAGGGGAGCGGCTACGAGCAGTACTTC
TRBV5-6,.,TRBD1,TRBJ2-5,CASSLNRGPLWYQETQYF,TGTGCCAGCAGCCTCAACAGGGGGCCCCTCTGGTACCAAGAGACCCAGTACTTC
TRBV10-2,.,.,TRBJ2-7,CASSATGAYYEQYF,TGCGCCAGCAGTGCCACAGGCGCTTACTACGAGCAGTACTTC
TRBV7-3,.,TRBD2,TRBJ2-3,CASSPGGGGTDTQYF,TGTGCCAGCTCCCCCGGGGGGGGCGGAACAGATACGCAGTATTTT
TRBV27,.,.,TRBJ2-7,CASSPGIRGEQYF,TGTGCCAGCAGTCCGGGAATTCGAGGGGAGCAGTACTTC
TRBV5-1,.,TRBD1,TRBJ1-2,CASSPGQGAYGYTF,TGCGCCAGCAGCCCCGGACAGGGGGCATATGGCTACACCTTC
TRBV19,.,TRBD1,TRBJ2-5,CASSPQQGFQETQYF,TGTGCCAGTAGTCCCCAACAGGGGTTTCAAGAGACCCAGTACTTC
TRBV6-5,.,.,TRBJ1-5,CASSSNYRDQPQHF,TGTGCCAGCAGTTCCAACTACAGGGATCAGCCCCAGCATTTT
TRBV27,.,.,TRBJ1-4,CASTPGSGNYEKLFF,TGTGCCAGCACTCCCGGGTCAGGGAACTATGAAAAACTGTTTTTT
TRBV27,few,.,TRBJ1-1,CASRLAGDGTEAFF,TGTGCCAGCAGGCTGGCAGGGGACGGCACTGAAGCTTTCTTT
TRBV30,.,.,TRBJ2-3,CAWSTGTDTQYF,TGTGCCTGGAGTACAGGGACAGATACGCAGTATTTT
TRBV5-4,once,TRBD2,TRBJ2-5,CASSRGLAGVEETQYF,TGTGCCAGCAGCCGAGGACTAGCGGGAGTAGAGGAGACCCAGTACTTC
TRBV4-2,once,.,TRBJ2-7,CASSQVWDSSYEQYF,TGTGCCAGCAGCCAAGTGTGGGACTCGTCCTACGAGCAGTACTTC
TRBV5-1,.,TRBD2,TRBJ2-1,CASSFASGGDYNEQFF,TGCGCCAGCAGCTTTGCTAGCGGGGGGGACTACAATGAGCAGTTCTTC
TRBV5-6,.,TRBD1,TRBJ1-5,CASSRGQEGGQPQHF,TGTGCCAGCAGCCGTGGACAGGAGGGAGGTCAGCCCCAGCATTTT
TRBV9,.,.,TRBJ1-3,CASSVGEGVGNTIYF,TGTGCCAGCAGCGTAGGGGAAGGGGTTGGAAACACCATATATTTT
TRBV5-4,.,.,TRBJ1-2,CASSLGQDYGYTF,TGTGCCAGCAGCTTGGGGCAGGACTATGGCTACACCTTC
TRBV5-6,.,.,TRBJ1-5,CASSLAGNQPQHF,TGTGCCAGCAGCTTGGCTGGCAATCAGCCCCAGCATTTT